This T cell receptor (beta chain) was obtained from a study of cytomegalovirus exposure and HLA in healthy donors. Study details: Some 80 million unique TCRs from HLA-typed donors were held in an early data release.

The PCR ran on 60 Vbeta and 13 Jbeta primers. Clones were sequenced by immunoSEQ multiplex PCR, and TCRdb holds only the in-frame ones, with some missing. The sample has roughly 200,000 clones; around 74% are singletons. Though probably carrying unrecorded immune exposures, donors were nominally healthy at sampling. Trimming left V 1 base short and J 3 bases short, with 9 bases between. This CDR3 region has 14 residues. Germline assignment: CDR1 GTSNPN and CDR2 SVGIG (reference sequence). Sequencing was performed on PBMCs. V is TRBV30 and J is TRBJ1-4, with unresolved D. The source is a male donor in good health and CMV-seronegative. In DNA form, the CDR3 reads TGTGCCTGGAGTGGACGGGTGTCTAATGAAAAACTGTTTTTT. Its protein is CAWSGRVSNEKLFF.